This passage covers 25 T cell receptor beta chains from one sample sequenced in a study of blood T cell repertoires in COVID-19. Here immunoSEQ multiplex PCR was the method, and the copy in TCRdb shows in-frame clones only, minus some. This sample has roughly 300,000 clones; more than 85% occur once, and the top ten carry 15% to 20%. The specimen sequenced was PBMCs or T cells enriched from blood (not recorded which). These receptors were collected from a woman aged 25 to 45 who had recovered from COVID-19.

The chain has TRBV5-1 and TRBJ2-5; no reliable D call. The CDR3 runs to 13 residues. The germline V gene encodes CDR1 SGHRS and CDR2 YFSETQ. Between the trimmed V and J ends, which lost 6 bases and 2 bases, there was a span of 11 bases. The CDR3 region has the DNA TGCGCCAGCACACTCGGGTCTCAAGAGACCCAGTACTTC. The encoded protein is CASTLGSQETQYF.

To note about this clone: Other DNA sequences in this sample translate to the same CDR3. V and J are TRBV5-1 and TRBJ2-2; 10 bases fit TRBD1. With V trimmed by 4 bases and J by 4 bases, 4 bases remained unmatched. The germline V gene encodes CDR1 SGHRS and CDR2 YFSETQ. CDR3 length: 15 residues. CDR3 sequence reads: CASSPGQGGTGELFF. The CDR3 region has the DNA TGCGCCAGCAGCCCAGGACAGGGGGGCACCGGGGAGCTGTTTTTT.

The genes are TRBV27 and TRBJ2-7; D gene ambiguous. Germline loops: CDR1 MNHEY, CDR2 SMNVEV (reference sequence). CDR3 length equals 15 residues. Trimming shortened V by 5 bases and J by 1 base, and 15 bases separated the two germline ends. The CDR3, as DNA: TGTGCCAGCAGTCCCCCGGGTCTTCTTTCCTACGAGCAGTACTTC. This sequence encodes CASSPPGLLSYEQYF.

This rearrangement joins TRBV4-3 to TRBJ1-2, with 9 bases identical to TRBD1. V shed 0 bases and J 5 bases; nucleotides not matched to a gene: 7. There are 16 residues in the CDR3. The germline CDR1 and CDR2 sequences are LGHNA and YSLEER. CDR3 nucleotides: TGCGCCAGCAGCCAAGAGACGGGGACAGGGATTTATGGCTACACCTTC. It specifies CASSQETGTGIYGYTF.

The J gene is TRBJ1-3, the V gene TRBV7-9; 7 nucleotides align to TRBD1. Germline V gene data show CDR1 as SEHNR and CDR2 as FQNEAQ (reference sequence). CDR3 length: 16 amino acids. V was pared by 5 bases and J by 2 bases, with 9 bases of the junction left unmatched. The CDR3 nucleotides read TGTGCCAGCAGCGAGACAGGGTCTGGCCCTGGAAACACCATATATTTT. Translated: CASSETGSGPGNTIYF.

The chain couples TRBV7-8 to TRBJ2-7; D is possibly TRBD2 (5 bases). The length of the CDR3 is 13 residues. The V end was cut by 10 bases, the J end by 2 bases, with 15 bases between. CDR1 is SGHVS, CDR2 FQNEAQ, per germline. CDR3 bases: TGTGCCACCTCAAGCGGCGAGACCTACGAGCAGTACTTC. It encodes CATSSGETYEQYF.

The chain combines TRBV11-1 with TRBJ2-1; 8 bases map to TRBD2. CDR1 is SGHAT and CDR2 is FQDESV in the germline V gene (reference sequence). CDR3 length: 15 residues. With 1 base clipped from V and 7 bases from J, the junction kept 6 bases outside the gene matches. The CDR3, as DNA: TGTGCCAGCAGCTTAGGCGGGGGGCGCGGTAATGAGCAGTTCTTC. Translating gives CASSLGGGRGNEQFF.

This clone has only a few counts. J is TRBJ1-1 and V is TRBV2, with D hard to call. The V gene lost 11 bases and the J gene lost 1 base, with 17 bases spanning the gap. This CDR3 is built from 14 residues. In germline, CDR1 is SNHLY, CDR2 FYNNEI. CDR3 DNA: TGTGCCGGAAAGAGGGTTCGGGGGAACACTGAAGCTTTCTTT. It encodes CAGKRVRGNTEAFF.

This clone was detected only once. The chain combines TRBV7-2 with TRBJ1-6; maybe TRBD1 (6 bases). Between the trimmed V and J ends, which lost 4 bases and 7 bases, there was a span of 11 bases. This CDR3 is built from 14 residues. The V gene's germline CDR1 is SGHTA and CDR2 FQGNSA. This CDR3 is CASSSRGGNSPLHF. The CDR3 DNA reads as TGTGCCAGCAGCTCCAGGGGAGGGAATTCACCCCTCCACTTT.

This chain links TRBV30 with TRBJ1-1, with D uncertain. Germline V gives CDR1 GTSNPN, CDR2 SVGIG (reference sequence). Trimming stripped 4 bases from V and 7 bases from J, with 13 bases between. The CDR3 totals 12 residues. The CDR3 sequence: CAWTKESGEAFF. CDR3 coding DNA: TGTGCCTGGACGAAGGAAAGCGGTGAAGCTTTCTTT.

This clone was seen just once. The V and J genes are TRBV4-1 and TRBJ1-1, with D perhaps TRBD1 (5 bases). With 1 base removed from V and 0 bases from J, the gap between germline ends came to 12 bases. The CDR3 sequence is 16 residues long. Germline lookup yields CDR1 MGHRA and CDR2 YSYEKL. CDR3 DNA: TGCGCCAGCAGCCAAGTGGGGCAACAGTTGAACACTGAAGCTTTCTTT. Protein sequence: CASSQVGQQLNTEAFF.

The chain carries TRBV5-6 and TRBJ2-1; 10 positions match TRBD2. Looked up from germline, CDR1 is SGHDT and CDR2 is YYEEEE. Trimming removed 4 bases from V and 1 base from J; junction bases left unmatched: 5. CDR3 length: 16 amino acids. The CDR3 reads CASSALAGNSYNEQFF. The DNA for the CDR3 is TGTGCCAGCAGCGCACTAGCGGGGAATTCCTACAATGAGCAGTTCTTC. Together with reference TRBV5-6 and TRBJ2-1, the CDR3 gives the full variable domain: DAGVTQSPTHLIKTRGQQVTLRCSPKSGHDTVSWYQQALGQGPQFIFQYYEEEERQRGNFPDRFSGHQFPNYSSELNVNALLLGDSALYLCASSALAGNSYNEQFFGPGTRLTVL.

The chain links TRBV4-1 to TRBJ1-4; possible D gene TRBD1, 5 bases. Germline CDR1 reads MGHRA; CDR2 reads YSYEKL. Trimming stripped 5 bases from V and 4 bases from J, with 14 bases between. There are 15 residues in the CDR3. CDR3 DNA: TGCGCCAGCAGCGTAGGGAGGACAATTAATGAAAAACTGTTTTTT. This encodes CASSVGRTINEKLFF.

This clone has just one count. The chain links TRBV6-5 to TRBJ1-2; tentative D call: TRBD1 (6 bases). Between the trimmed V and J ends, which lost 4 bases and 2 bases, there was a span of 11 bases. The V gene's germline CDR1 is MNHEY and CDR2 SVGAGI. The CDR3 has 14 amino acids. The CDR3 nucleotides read TGTGCCAGCAGTTCTACCGACAGGAACTATGGCTACACCTTC. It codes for CASSSTDRNYGYTF.

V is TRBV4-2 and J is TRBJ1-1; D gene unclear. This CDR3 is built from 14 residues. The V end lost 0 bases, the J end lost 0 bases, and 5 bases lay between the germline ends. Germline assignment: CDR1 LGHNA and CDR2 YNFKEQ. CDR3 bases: TGTGCCAGCAGCCAAGACAGTATGAACACTGAAGCTTTCTTT. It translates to CASSQDSMNTEAFF.

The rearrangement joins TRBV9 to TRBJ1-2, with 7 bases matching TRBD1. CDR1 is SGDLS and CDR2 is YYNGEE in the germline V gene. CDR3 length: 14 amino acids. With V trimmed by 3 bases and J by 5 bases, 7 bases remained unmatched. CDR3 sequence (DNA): TGTGCCAGCAGCGCGCCACAGGGGCGGTATGGCTACACCTTC. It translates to CASSAPQGRYGYTF.

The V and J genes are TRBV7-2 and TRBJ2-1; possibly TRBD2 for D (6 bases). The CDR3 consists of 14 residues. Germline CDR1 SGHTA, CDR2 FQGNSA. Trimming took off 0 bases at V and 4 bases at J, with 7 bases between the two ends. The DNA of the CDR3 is TGTGCCAGCAGCTTAGCGGAGGGATACAATGAGCAGTTCTTC. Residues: CASSLAEGYNEQFF.

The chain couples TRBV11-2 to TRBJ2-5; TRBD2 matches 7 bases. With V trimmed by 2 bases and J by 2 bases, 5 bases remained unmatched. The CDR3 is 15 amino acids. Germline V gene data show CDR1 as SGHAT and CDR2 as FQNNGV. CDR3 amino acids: CASSLRLAEQETQYF. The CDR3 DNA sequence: TGTGCCAGCAGCTTAAGGCTAGCGGAACAAGAGACCCAGTACTTC.

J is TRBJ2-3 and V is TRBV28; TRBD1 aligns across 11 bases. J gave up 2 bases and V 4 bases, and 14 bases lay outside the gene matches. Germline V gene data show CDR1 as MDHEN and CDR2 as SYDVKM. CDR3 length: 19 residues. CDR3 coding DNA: TGTGCCAGCAGTTCCGTAATAGTGGATGGACAGGGGGCCACAGATACGCAGTATTTT. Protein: CASSSVIVDGQGATDTQYF.

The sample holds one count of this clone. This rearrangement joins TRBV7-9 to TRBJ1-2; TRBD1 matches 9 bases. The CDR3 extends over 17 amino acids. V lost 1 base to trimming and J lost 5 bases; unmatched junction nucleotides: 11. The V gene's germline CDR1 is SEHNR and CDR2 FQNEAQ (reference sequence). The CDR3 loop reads CASSLDPAGTGFYGYTF. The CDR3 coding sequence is TGTGCCAGCAGCTTAGACCCCGCCGGGACAGGGTTTTATGGCTACACCTTC.

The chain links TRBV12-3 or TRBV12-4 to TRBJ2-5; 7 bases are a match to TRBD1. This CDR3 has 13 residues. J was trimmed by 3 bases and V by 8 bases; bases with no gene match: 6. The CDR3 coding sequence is TGTGCCAGCGGGATACAGGGGAAAGAGACCCAGTACTTC. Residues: CASGIQGKETQYF.

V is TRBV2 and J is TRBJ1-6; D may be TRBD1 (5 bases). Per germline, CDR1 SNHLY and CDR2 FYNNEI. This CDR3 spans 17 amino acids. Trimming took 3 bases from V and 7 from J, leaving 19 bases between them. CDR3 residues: CASSDYRAGLGNSPLHF. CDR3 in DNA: TGTGCCAGCAGTGATTACCGCGCAGGGTTGGGGAATTCACCCCTCCACTTT.

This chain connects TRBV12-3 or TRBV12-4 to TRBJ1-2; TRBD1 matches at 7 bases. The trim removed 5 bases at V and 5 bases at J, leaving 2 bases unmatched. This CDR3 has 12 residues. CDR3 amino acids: CASSRQGYGYTF. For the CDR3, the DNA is TGTGCCAGCAGTAGACAGGGATATGGCTACACCTTC.

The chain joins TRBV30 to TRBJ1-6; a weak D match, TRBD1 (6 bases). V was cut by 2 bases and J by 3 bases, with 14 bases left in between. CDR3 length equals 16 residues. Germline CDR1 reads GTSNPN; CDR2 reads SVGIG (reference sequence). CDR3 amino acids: CAWSPDRPNYNSPLHF. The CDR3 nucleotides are TGTGCCTGGAGTCCGGACAGACCCAACTATAATTCACCCCTCCACTTT.

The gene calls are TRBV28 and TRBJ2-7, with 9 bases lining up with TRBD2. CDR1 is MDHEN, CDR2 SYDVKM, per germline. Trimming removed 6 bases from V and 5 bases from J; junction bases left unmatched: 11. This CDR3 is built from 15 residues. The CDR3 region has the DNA TGTGCCAGCAGCAGACACTATAGCGGGAGCGACGAGCAGTACTTC. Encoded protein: CASSRHYSGSDEQYF.